This entry is about one TCR beta chain. Its antigen remains unidentified. The data stem from a study of monozygotic twins with inflammatory bowel disease. The CDR3 totals 12 residues. TCRdb reprocessed the 5' RACE reads; each CDR3 protein has one entry and no DNA is given. The sample has about 420,000 distinct CDR3 sequences, and its top ten clones hold approximately 2.3%. General study points: IBD patients shared fewer clonotypes with others than healthy twins, especially with disease activity.

The V call is TRBV12-3 or TRBV12-4, the J call TRBJ2-7. The sequencing sample was made of blood. This TCR derives from a human donor with ulcerative colitis or Crohn's disease, or a healthy co-twin of an affected twin (not recorded which). CDR3 residues: CASRDNGYEQYF.